This TCR beta chain was found in a study of CD8 T cells in ankylosing spondylitis. About this clonotype: Its antigen is unidentified.

Notes on the study in general: As for the disease-linked clones, they showed a CD8+ phenotype and occurred at relatively low frequencies in peripheral blood. A motif of 7 to 9 highly homologous TCR beta variants was seen as apparently characteristic of ankylosing spondylitis blood.

Each TCR beta library was made by quantitative 5'-RACE that incorporated molecular barcodes. TCRdb ran MiXCR on the 5' RACE reads and lists one entry per CDR3 protein. The sample lists roughly 470,000 distinct CDR3 sequences; roughly a quarter were seen once. The sequence derives from a male donor with ankylosing spondylitis. Specimen: blood, either unsorted or a sorted T cell fraction (not recorded which).

The CDR3 DNA is TGTGCCAGCAGCTACGCACAGGGGGCTGGCTACACCTTC. Amino acids: CASSYAQGAGYTF. The chain recombines TRBV2 with TRBJ1-2, with 9 bases identical to TRBD1. The germline CDR1 and CDR2 sequences are SNHLY and FYNNEI. The CDR3 has 13 residues. V shed 6 bases, J shed 7 bases, and the junction held 6 bases outside the gene matches.